This TCR beta chain was sequenced during a study of glioma-infiltrating T cells. The CDR3 contains 13 residues. Trimming removed 8 bases from V and 8 bases from J; junction bases left unmatched: 2. Germline CDR1 is LGHDT and CDR2 is YNNKEL (reference sequence). Amplification of TCR alpha and beta CDR3 regions from RNA used iRepertoire nested multiplex PCR. Input was roughly 95-450 ng of tissue mRNA or PBMC total RNA. A single record per CDR3 protein comes from TCRdb applying MiXCR to the multiplex PCR reads. The sample lists around 150,000 distinct CDR3 sequences; roughly two fifths were seen once. The sequence was collected from a human donor with low-grade glioma or glioblastoma, undergoing nonglioma brain surgery, or in good health (not recorded which). The sample comprised glioma tissue, nonneoplastic brain tissue, or PBMCs (not recorded which). This chain links TRBV3-1 with TRBJ2-1, with 14 bases fitting TRBD2. This CDR3 reads CASGTSGSHEQFF. The CDR3, as DNA: TGTGCCAGCGGGACTAGCGGGAGTCATGAGCAGTTCTTC.